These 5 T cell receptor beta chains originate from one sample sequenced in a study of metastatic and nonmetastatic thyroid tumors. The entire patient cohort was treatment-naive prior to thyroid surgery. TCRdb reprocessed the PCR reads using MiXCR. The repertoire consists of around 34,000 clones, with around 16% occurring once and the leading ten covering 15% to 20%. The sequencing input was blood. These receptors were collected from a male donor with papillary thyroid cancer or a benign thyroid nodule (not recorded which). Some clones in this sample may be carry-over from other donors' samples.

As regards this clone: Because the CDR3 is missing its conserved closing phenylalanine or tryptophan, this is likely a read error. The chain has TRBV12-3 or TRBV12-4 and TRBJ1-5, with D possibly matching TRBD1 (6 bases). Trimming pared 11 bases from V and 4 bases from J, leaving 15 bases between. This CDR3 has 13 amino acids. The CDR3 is CACTQDRNQPQHV. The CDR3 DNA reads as TGTGCCTGCACCCAGGACAGAAATCAGCCCCAGCATGTT.

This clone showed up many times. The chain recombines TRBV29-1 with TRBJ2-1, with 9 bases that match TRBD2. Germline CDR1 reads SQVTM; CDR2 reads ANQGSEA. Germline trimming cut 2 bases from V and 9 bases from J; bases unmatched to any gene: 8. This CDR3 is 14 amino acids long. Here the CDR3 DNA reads TGCAGCGTTGAAATCGCTAGCGGGGTAGGTGAGCAGTTCTTC. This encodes CSVEIASGVGEQFF.

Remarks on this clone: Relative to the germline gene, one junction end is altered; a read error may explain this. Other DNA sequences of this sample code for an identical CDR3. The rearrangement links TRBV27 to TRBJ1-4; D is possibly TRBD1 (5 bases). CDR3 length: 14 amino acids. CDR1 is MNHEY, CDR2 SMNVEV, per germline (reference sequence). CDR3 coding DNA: TGTGCCAGCAGTCCGGGGACTGGCGGGGAAAAACTCTTTTTT. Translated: CASSPGTGGEKLFF.

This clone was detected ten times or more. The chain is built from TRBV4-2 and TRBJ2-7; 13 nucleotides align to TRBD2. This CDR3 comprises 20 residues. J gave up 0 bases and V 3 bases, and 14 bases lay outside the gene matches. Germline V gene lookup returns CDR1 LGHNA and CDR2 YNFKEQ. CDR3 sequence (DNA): TGTGCCAGCAGCCAGGCCCCGGGACTAGCGGGAAAAGAGAGCTCCTACGAGCAGTACTTC. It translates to CASSQAPGLAGKESSYEQYF.

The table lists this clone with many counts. This CDR3 reads CSAPLGGSGANVLTF. The DNA of the CDR3 is TGCAGTGCCCCCCTGGGTGGGTCTGGGGCCAACGTCCTGACTTTC. The rearrangement joins TRBV20-1 to TRBJ2-6; D not certain. CDR1 is DFQATT and CDR2 is SNEGSKA in the germline V gene (reference sequence). Trimming removed 6 bases from V and 1 base from J, with 13 bases in between. The CDR3 is 15 residues long.